This T cell receptor beta chain was obtained from a study of regulatory T cells in long-lasting Graves disease. Sequencing libraries for TCR beta were prepared with iRepertoire HTBI primers and Arm-PCR of CDR3 regions. TCRdb called the multiplex PCR reads again in MiXCR, with one record for every CDR3 protein. The sample includes around 480,000 distinct CDR3 sequences, about 17% seen only once; the top ten take over 9%. Per the germline V gene, CDR1 is MNHEY and CDR2 is SVGEGT. The CDR3 is 15 amino acids. Between the trimmed V and J ends, which lost 5 bases and 9 bases, there was a span of 20 bases. Described time point: newly diagnosed GD, antithyroid drugs for less than 3 months. PBMCs provided the RNA from which the TCR library was made. This sample also belongs to another study, concerning T cells in Graves' hyperthyroidism and ophthalmopathy. This second study notes: Blood shared most expanded thyroid clonotypes above 0.001.

The sequencing here drew on peripheral blood mononuclear cells (PBMCs), taken at new diagnosis, from a patient treated with antithyroid drugs. This clonotype originated in a man in his forties with Graves disease. The chain links TRBV6-2 or TRBV6-3 to TRBJ2-1, with a tentative D call TRBD1 (7 bases). The CDR3 region is CASSDMGQPGGEQFF. In nucleotides, the CDR3 is TGTGCCAGCAGTGATATGGGACAGCCCGGGGGTGAGCAGTTCTTC.